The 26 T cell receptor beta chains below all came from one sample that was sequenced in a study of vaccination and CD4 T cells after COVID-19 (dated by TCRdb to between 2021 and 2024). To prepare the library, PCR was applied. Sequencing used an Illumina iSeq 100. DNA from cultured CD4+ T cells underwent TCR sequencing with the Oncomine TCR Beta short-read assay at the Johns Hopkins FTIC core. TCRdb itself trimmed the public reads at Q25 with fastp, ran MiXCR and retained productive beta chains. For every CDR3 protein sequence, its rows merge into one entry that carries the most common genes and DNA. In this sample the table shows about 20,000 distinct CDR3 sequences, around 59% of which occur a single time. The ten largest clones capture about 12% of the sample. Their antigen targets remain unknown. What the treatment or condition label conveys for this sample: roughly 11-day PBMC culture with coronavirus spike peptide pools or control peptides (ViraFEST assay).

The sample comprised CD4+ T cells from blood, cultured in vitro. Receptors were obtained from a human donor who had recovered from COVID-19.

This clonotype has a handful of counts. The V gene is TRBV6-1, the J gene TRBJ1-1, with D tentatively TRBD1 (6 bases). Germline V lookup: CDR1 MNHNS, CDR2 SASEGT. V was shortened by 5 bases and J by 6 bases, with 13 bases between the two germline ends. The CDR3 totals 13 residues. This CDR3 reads CASSNREGAEAFF. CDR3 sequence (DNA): TGTGCCAGCAGTAACAGGGAAGGTGCTGAAGCTTTCTTT.

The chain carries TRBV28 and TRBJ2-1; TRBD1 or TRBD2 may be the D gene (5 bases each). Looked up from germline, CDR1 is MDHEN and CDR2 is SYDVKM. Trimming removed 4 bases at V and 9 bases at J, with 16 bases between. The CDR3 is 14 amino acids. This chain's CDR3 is CASSYPQARGEQFF. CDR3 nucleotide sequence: TGTGCCAGCAGTTACCCACAGGCACGGGGTGAGCAGTTCTTC.

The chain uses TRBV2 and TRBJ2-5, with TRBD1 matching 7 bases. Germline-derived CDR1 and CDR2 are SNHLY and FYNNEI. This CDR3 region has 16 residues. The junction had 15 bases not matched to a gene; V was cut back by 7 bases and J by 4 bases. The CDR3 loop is CASKSTGKGRTETQYF. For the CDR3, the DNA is TGTGCCAGCAAATCGACAGGGAAAGGTCGGACAGAGACCCAGTACTTC.

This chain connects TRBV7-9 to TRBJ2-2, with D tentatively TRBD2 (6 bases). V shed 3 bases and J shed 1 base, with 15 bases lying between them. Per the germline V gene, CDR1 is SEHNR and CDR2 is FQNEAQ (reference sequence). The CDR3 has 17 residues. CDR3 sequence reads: CASSFRPTRLNTGELFF. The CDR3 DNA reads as TGTGCCAGCAGCTTTAGACCGACTAGATTGAACACCGGGGAGCTGTTTTTT.

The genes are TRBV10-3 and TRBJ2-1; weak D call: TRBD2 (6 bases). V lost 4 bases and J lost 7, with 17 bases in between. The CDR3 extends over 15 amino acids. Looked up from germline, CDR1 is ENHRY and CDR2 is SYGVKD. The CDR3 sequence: CAISVEKSGWNEQFF. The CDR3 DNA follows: TGTGCCATCAGTGTAGAGAAAAGCGGGTGGAATGAGCAGTTCTTC.

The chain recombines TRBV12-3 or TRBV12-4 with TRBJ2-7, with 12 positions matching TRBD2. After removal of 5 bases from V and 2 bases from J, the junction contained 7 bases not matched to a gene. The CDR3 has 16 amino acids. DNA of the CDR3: TGTGCCAGCAGTCCACCCCTAGCGGGGGGGACCTACGAGCAGTACTTC. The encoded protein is CASSPPLAGGTYEQYF.

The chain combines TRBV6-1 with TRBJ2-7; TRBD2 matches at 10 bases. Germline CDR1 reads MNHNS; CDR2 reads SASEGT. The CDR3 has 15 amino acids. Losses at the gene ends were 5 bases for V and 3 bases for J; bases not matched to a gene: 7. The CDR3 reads CASSPTLAGVYEQYF. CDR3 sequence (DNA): TGTGCCAGCAGTCCCACCCTAGCGGGAGTCTACGAGCAGTACTTC.

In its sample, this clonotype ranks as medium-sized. The CDR3 reads CASSSQETQYF. CDR3 in DNA: TGTGCCAGCAGCTCTCAAGAGACCCAGTACTTC. V is TRBV11-3 and J is TRBJ2-5, with D hard to call. V was clipped by 4 bases and J by 2 bases, with 2 bases between them. The CDR3 has 11 residues. The germline V gene has CDR1 SGHNT and CDR2 YENEEA.

CDR3 residues: CSANPRGGSYEQYF. The CDR3, as DNA: TGCAGTGCTAACCCGAGGGGTGGCTCCTACGAGCAGTACTTC. The chain is built from TRBV20-1 and TRBJ2-7, with D perhaps being TRBD1 or TRBD2 (5 bases each). The CDR3 has 14 residues. The germline gives CDR1 DFQATT, CDR2 SNEGSKA (reference sequence). Deletions cut 4 bases from V and 0 bases from J, with 13 bases between.

CDR3 in DNA: TGTGCCAGCAGTGAAGTCCAGGGGGAGACCCAGTACTTC. It specifies CASSEVQGETQYF. This chain connects TRBV6-1 to TRBJ2-5; D might be TRBD1 (6 bases). The V gene's germline CDR1 is MNHNS and CDR2 SASEGT. The length of the CDR3 is 13 residues. The V and J ends lost 1 base and 5 bases respectively, with 8 bases between them.

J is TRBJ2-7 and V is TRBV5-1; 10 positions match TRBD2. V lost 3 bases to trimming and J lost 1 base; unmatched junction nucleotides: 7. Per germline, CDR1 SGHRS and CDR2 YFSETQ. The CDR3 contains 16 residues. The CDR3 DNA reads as TGCGCCAGCAGCTCGACACCAGCGGGAGGGTCCTACGAGCAGTACTTC. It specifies CASSSTPAGGSYEQYF.

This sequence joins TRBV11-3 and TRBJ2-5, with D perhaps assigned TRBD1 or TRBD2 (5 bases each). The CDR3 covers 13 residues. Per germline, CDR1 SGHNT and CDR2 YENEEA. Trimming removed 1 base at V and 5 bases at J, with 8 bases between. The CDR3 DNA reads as TGTGCCAGCAGCTTAGGATGGGGGGAGACCCAGTACTTC. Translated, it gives CASSLGWGETQYF.

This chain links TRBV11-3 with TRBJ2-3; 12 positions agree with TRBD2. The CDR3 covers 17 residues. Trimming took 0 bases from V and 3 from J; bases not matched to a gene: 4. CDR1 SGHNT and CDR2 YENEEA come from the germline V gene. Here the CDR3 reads CASSLDRGLAGTDTQYF. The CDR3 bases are TGTGCCAGCAGCTTAGATAGGGGACTAGCGGGTACAGATACGCAGTATTTT.

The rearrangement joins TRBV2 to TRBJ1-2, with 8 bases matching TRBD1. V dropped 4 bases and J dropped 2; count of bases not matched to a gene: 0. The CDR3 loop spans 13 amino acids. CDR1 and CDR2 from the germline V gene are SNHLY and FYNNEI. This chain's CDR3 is CASSGDRNYGYTF. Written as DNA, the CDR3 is TGTGCCAGCAGTGGGGACAGGAACTATGGCTACACCTTC.

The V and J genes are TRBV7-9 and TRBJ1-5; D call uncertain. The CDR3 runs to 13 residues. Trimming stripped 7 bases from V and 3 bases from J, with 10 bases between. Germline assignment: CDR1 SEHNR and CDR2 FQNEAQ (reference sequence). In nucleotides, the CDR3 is TGTGCCAGCACCAGATTAGACAATCAGCCCCAGCATTTT. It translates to CASTRLDNQPQHF.

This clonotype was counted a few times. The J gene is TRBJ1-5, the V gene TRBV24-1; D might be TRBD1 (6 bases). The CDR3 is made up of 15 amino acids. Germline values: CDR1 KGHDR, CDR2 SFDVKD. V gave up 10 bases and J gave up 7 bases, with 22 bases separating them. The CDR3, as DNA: TGTGCCACGTCGCCCGGCCAGGGGTTCGGACAGCCCCAGCATTTT. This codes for CATSPGQGFGQPQHF.

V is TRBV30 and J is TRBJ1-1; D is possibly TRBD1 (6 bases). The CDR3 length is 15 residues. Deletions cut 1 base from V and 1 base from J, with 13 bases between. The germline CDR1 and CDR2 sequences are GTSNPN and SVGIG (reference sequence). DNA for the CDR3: TGTGCCTGGAGTGACAGGGTAAGGAAGAACACTGAAGCTTTCTTT. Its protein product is CAWSDRVRKNTEAFF.

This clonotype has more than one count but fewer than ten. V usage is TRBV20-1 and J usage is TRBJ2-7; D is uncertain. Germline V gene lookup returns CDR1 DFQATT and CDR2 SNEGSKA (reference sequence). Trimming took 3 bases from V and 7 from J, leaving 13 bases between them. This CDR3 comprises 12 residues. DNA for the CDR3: TGCAGTGCTAGGGGCCCCGCCGTGGAGCAGTACTTC. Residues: CSARGPAVEQYF.

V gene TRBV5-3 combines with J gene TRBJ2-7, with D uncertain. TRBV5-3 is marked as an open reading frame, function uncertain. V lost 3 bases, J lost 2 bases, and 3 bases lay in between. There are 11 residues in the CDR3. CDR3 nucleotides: TGTGCCAGAAGCTCGCCCTACGAGCAGTACTTC. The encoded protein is CARSSPYEQYF.

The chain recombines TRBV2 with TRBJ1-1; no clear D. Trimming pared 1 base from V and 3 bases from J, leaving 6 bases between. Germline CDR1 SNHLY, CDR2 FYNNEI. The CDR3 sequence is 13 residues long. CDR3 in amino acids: CASSEGRDTEAFF. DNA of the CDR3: TGTGCCAGCAGTGAAGGAAGGGACACTGAAGCTTTCTTT.

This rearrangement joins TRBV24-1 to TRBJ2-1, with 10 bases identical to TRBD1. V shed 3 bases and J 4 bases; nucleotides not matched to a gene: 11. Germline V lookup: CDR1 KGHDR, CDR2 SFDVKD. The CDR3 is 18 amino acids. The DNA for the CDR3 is TGTGCCACCAGTGATCGGAAACCGGGACAGGGGATATACAATGAGCAGTTCTTC. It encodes CATSDRKPGQGIYNEQFF.

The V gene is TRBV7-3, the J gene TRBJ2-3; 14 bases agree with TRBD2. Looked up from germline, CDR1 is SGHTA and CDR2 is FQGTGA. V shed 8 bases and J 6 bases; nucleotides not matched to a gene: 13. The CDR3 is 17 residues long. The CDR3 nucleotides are TGTGCCAGCGGGTTCACGACTAGCGGGAGGGGATCGGATACGCAGTATTTT. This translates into CASGFTTSGRGSDTQYF.

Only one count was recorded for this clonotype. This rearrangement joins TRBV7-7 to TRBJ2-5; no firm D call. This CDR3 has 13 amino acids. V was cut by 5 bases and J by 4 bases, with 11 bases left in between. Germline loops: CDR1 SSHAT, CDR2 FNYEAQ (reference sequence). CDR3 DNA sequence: TGTGCCAGCAGCGATGACAACCGAGAGACCCAGTACTTC. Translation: CASSDDNRETQYF. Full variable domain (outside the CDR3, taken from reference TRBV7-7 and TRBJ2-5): GAGVSQSPRYKVTKRGQDVTLRCDPISSHATLYWYQQALGQGPEFLTYFNYEAQPDKSGLPSDRFSAERPEGSISTLTIQRTEQRDSAMYRCASSDDNRETQYFGPGTRLLVL.

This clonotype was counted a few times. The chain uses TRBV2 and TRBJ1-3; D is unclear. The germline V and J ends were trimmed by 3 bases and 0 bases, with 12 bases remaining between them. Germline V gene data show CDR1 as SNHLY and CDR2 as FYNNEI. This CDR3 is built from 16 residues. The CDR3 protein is CASSDHLTNSGNTIYF. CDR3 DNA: TGTGCCAGCAGTGATCATTTGACGAACTCTGGAAACACCATATATTTT.

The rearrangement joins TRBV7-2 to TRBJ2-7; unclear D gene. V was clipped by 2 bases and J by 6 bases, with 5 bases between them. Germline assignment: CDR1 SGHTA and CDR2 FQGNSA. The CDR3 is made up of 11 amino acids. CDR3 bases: TGTGCCAGCAGCTTACTGAGCGAGCAGTACTTC. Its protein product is CASSLLSEQYF. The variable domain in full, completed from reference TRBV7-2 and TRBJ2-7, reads GAGVSQSPSNKVTEKGKDVELRCDPISGHTALYWYRQSLGQGLEFLIYFQGNSAPDKSGLPSDRFSAERTGGSVSTLTIQRTQQEDSAVYLCASSLLSEQYFGPGTRLTVT.

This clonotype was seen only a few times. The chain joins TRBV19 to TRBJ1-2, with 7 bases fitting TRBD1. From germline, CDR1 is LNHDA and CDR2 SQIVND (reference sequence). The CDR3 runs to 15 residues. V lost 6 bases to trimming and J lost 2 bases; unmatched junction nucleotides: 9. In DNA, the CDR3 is TGTGCCAGTAGGGGGACAGAAACACGAAACTATGGCTACACCTTC. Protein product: CASRGTETRNYGYTF.